These 28 T cell receptor beta chains share one sample of origin, sequenced in a study of OX40 agonist ivuxolimab in advanced cancers. Sequenced by immunoSEQ multiplex PCR; TCRdb stores in-frame clones only, minus some. The sample includes fewer than 100,000 clones, around nine tenths of them seen just once. The sample in question was CD4+ or CD8+ T cells sorted from blood, obtained in a trial of the OX40 agonist ivuxolimab. The receptors derive from an adult with an advanced solid tumor such as melanoma, head and neck, liver or kidney cancer.

The chain couples TRBV28 to TRBJ1-2; D not certain. The CDR3 spans 17 residues. The V gene lost 2 bases and the J gene lost 6 bases, with 22 bases spanning the gap. From germline, CDR1 is MDHEN and CDR2 SYDVKM. In DNA, the CDR3 is TGTGCCAGCAGTTTAGTAGGTCATATAATGAATCGGCATGGCTACACCTTC. Translation: CASSLVGHIMNRHGYTF.

The chain uses TRBV11-2 and TRBJ1-6, with D possibly matching TRBD1 (5 bases). Trimming cost V 2 bases and J 4 bases, with 12 bases left between them. CDR1 and CDR2 from the germline V gene are SGHAT and FQNNGV. The CDR3 spans 16 residues. Written as DNA, the CDR3 is TGTGCCAGCAGCTTAAAAGGGGTTGGATATAATTCACCCCTCCACTTT. As protein: CASSLKGVGYNSPLHF. Full variable domain (outside the CDR3, taken from reference TRBV11-2 and TRBJ1-6): EAGVAQSPRYKIIEKRQSVAFWCNPISGHATLYWYQQILGQGPKLLIQFQNNGVVDDSQLPKDRFSAERLKGVDSTLKIQPAKLEDSAVYLCASSLKGVGYNSPLHFGNGTRLTVT.

This clone was detected only a few times. The chain joins TRBV30 to TRBJ1-2, with 7 positions matching TRBD1. The J segment lost 2 bases and the V segment lost 3 bases, leaving 6 bases of the junction unmatched. Germline V gives CDR1 GTSNPN, CDR2 SVGIG (reference sequence). The CDR3 loop spans 14 amino acids. The CDR3 DNA is TGTGCCTGGAGGGGGGACAGATTAAACTATGGCTACACCTTC. It translates to CAWRGDRLNYGYTF.

The gene calls are TRBV18 and TRBJ2-3, with D unresolved. The V end lost 2 bases, the J end lost 4 bases, and 10 bases lay between the germline ends. CDR3 length: 14 residues. The germline CDR1 and CDR2 sequences are KGHSH and LQKENI. The CDR3 spells CASSPDISPDTQYF. As DNA, the CDR3 is TGTGCCAGCTCACCAGACATATCCCCAGATACGCAGTATTTT.

This sequence joins TRBV6-1 and TRBJ1-1, with 11 bases lining up with TRBD1. This CDR3 comprises 14 residues. Germline loops: CDR1 MNHNS, CDR2 SASEGT. V was pared by 6 bases and J by 2 bases, with 2 bases of the junction left unmatched. DNA for the CDR3: TGTGCCAGCAGAGGGACAGGGGGAAACACTGAAGCTTTCTTT. Residues: CASRGTGGNTEAFF.

The sample holds one count of this clone. The chain recombines TRBV9 with TRBJ1-1, with D perhaps TRBD1 (5 bases). The CDR3 is made up of 13 amino acids. Germline loops: CDR1 SGDLS, CDR2 YYNGEE. Deletions cut 4 bases from V and 4 bases from J, with 11 bases between. The CDR3 loop reads CASSRPGTTEAFF. Written as DNA, the CDR3 is TGTGCCAGCAGCCGACCAGGGACCACTGAAGCTTTCTTT.

This chain links TRBV5-4 with TRBJ2-7; 7 positions match TRBD2. The junction had 9 bases not matched to a gene; V was cut back by 0 bases and J by 3 bases. In germline, CDR1 is SGHNT, CDR2 YYREEE (reference sequence). CDR3 length equals 16 residues. CDR3 DNA sequence: TGTGCCAGCAGCTTGGAAGGGCGGGGGTCGAACTACGAGCAGTACTTC. It encodes CASSLEGRGSNYEQYF.

The chain couples TRBV7-9 to TRBJ2-7, with TRBD1 as a possible D gene (6 bases). Germline lookup yields CDR1 SEHNR and CDR2 FQNEAQ (reference sequence). The V and J ends lost 4 bases and 2 bases respectively, with 12 bases between them. CDR3 length equals 14 residues. This CDR3 reads CASSSLQGTYEQYF. CDR3 coding DNA: TGTGCCAGCAGCTCGTTACAGGGCACCTACGAGCAGTACTTC.

The chain employs TRBV27 and TRBJ1-1, with D possibly TRBD1 on 5 matching bases. The germline V gene encodes CDR1 MNHEY and CDR2 SMNVEV (reference sequence). V was pared by 3 bases and J by 11 bases, with 13 bases between. The CDR3 has 12 residues. The CDR3 nucleotides read TGTGCCAGCAGTTTCTGGGGGGGGATGGCTTTCTTT. Amino acid sequence: CASSFWGGMAFF.

This clone was seen a single time. The J gene is TRBJ1-5, the V gene TRBV7-5. TRBV7-5 is a known pseudogene. The CDR3 consists of 17 residues. The chain's CDR3 is CARSNRGKGYSNQPQHF. The CDR3 DNA follows: TGTGCCAGAAGCAATCGGGGAAAGGGGTATAGCAATCAGCCCCAGCATTTT.

This clone has more than one count but fewer than ten. This rearrangement joins TRBV21-1 to TRBJ2-7; TRBD1, the table's D call, lacks a check against the DNA. TRBV21-1 is marked as a pseudogene. The CDR3 runs 14 residues. CDR3 coding DNA: TGTGCCAGCAGCCCGGGACAGGGAGGCGACGAGCAGTACTTC. It specifies CASSPGQGGDEQYF.

The chain uses TRBV11-2 and TRBJ2-1; D is possibly TRBD1 or TRBD2 (5 bases each). V was shortened by 3 bases and J by 4 bases, with 13 bases between the two germline ends. The CDR3 contains 15 residues. Germline CDR1 is SGHAT and CDR2 is FQNNGV. CDR3 in amino acids: CASSLRGAGYNEQFF. The CDR3 bases are TGTGCCAGCAGCTTGAGAGGGGCCGGGTACAATGAGCAGTTCTTC. Using reference TRBV11-2 and TRBJ2-1 for the parts outside the CDR3, the full variable domain is EAGVAQSPRYKIIEKRQSVAFWCNPISGHATLYWYQQILGQGPKLLIQFQNNGVVDDSQLPKDRFSAERLKGVDSTLKIQPAKLEDSAVYLCASSLRGAGYNEQFFGPGTRLTVL.

This clone was picked up one time. The chain combines TRBV5-1 with TRBJ2-5, with 9 positions matching TRBD1. The CDR3 loop spans 15 amino acids. Trimming took 4 bases from V and 5 from J; bases not matched to a gene: 9. Germline CDR1 SGHRS, CDR2 YFSETQ. CDR3 amino acids: CASSLGTGPRETQYF. CDR3 DNA: TGCGCCAGCAGCCTAGGGACAGGGCCACGGGAGACCCAGTACTTC. Drawing the rest from reference TRBV5-1 and TRBJ2-5, the complete variable domain is KAGVTQTPRYLIKTRGQQVTLSCSPISGHRSVSWYQQTPGQGLQFLFEYFSETQRNKGNFPGRFSGRQFSNSRSEMNVSTLELGDSALYLCASSLGTGPRETQYFGPGTRLLVL.

This clone was observed a single time. The gene calls are TRBV27 and TRBJ2-3; 9 bases map to TRBD2. Germline V lookup: CDR1 MNHEY, CDR2 SMNVEV (reference sequence). The CDR3 loop spans 15 amino acids. V trimming: 5 bases; J trimming: 0 bases; junction bases outside the gene matches: 3. CDR3 sequence (DNA): TGTGCCAGCAGTCAAGCGGGAGGTAGCACAGATACGCAGTATTTT. Protein: CASSQAGGSTDTQYF.

This chain links TRBV2 with TRBJ2-6, with D hard to call. Per the germline V gene, CDR1 is SNHLY and CDR2 is FYNNEI. There are 15 residues in the CDR3. Trimming took off 6 bases at V and 0 bases at J, with 9 bases between the two ends. CDR3 sequence reads: CASSVSPSGANVLTF. CDR3 DNA sequence: TGTGCCAGCAGCGTCTCCCCCTCTGGGGCCAACGTCCTGACTTTC.

This chain links TRBV7-2 with TRBJ2-3; perhaps TRBD2 as D (6 bases). CDR1 and CDR2 (germline): SGHTA, FQGNSA. The CDR3 is 16 residues long. V lost 0 bases, J lost 2 bases, and 12 bases lay in between. CDR3 coding DNA: TGTGCCAGCAGCTTAGCGAAAGGACTACCCACAGATACGCAGTATTTT. Translation gives CASSLAKGLPTDTQYF.

Only a few counts were recorded for this clone. The chain combines TRBV9 with TRBJ2-5; 8 nucleotides align to TRBD1. Germline loops: CDR1 SGDLS, CDR2 YYNGEE. CDR3 size: 14 residues. V lost 0 bases, J lost 3 bases, and 1 base stayed unmatched. The CDR3 protein is CASSVDRGEETQYF. DNA for the CDR3: TGTGCCAGCAGCGTAGACAGGGGGGAAGAGACCCAGTACTTC.

The V call is TRBV28, the J call TRBJ2-3; weak D call: TRBD2 (6 bases). From germline, CDR1 is MDHEN and CDR2 SYDVKM. The length of the CDR3 is 14 residues. V shed 6 bases and J shed 2 bases, with 12 bases lying between them. This chain's CDR3 is CASSRRDFTDTQYF. CDR3 nucleotides: TGTGCCAGCAGCCGCAGGGACTTCACAGATACGCAGTATTTT.

V is TRBV15 and J is TRBJ1-4; possible D gene TRBD1, 6 bases. The CDR3 contains 14 residues. CDR1 and CDR2 from the germline V gene are LNHNV and YYDKDF (reference sequence). V lost 6 bases and J 8 bases, leaving 16 bases between the germline ends. The CDR3 sequence is CATRSPGVGEKLFF. The CDR3 DNA is TGTGCCACCAGGAGTCCAGGGGTAGGGGAAAAACTGTTTTTT.

This rearrangement joins TRBV19 to TRBJ2-5, with 7 bases lining up with TRBD2. With 8 bases clipped from V and 0 bases from J, the junction kept 6 bases outside the gene matches. In germline, CDR1 is LNHDA, CDR2 SQIVND (reference sequence). This CDR3 is built from 14 residues. The CDR3 nucleotides are TGTGCCAGTTCCGTGCTAGCGGACCAAGAGACCCAGTACTTC. Its translation is CASSVLADQETQYF.

The V call is TRBV7-3, the J call TRBJ2-6; the D is unclear. The V end was cut by 7 bases, the J end by 3 bases, with 7 bases between. This CDR3 is 13 amino acids long. Germline V gives CDR1 SGHTA, CDR2 FQGTGA. The CDR3 DNA reads TGTGCCAGCACCACCATTGGGGCCAACGTCCTGACTTTC. Protein: CASTTIGANVLTF.

J is TRBJ2-5 and V is TRBV5-6; D is uncertain. Germline CDR1 is SGHDT and CDR2 is YYEEEE. The CDR3 has 14 amino acids. The V end was cut by 1 base, the J end by 4 bases, with 11 bases between. CDR3 sequence (DNA): TGTGCCAGCAGCTTGTACGGGTATGGAGAGACCCAGTACTTC. Its translation: CASSLYGYGETQYF.

V gene TRBV7-2 combines with J gene TRBJ1-6; D call uncertain. The germline gives CDR1 SGHTA, CDR2 FQGNSA. This CDR3 comprises 14 residues. The V gene lost 1 base and the J gene lost 7 bases, with 8 bases spanning the gap. CDR3 DNA: TGTGCCAGCAGCTTAGTCCCCGAGAATTCACCCCTCCACTTT. Its translation is CASSLVPENSPLHF. Full variable domain (outside the CDR3, taken from reference TRBV7-2 and TRBJ1-6): GAGVSQSPSNKVTEKGKDVELRCDPISGHTALYWYRQSLGQGLEFLIYFQGNSAPDKSGLPSDRFSAERTGGSVSTLTIQRTQQEDSAVYLCASSLVPENSPLHFGNGTRLTVT.

The genes are TRBV19 and TRBJ2-3; 9 nucleotides align to TRBD1. Per the germline V gene, CDR1 is LNHDA and CDR2 is SQIVND (reference sequence). J was trimmed by 2 bases and V by 6 bases; bases with no gene match: 6. The CDR3 spans 15 residues. The CDR3 loop reads CASSRGQGFTDTQYF. CDR3 nucleotide sequence: TGTGCCAGTAGCAGGGGACAGGGTTTCACAGATACGCAGTATTTT.

The chain employs TRBV5-4 and TRBJ2-1; no clear D. V dropped 0 bases and J dropped 0 bases, with 7 bases sitting between them. CDR3 length equals 15 residues. CDR1 is SGHNT and CDR2 is YYREEE in the germline V gene (reference sequence). The CDR3 spells CASSLGHRSYNEQFF. The CDR3 DNA sequence: TGTGCCAGCAGCTTGGGACACCGCTCCTACAATGAGCAGTTCTTC.

The rearrangement joins TRBV5-1 to TRBJ1-1; 9 nucleotides align to TRBD1. The CDR3 length is 12 residues. J lost 10 bases, V lost 2 bases, and 3 bases had no gene match. CDR1 SGHRS and CDR2 YFSETQ come from the germline V gene. The CDR3 DNA follows: TGCGCCAGCAGCTTAGGGACAGGGAGAGCTTTCTTT. This sequence encodes CASSLGTGRAFF.

The chain carries TRBV7-3 and TRBJ2-7; 11 nucleotides agree with TRBD2. From germline, CDR1 is SGHTA and CDR2 FQGTGA. V was clipped by 5 bases and J by 2 bases; unmatched bases: 5. There are 15 residues in the CDR3. CDR3 nucleotides: TGTGCCAGCAGCCCCGGGACTAGCGGAGCCTACGAGCAGTACTTC. It specifies CASSPGTSGAYEQYF.

V is TRBV4-2 and J is TRBJ1-1, with TRBD1 as a possible D gene (5 bases). Deletions cut 4 bases from V and 3 bases from J, with 15 bases between. CDR3 length equals 15 residues. CDR1 is LGHNA, CDR2 YNFKEQ, per germline. For the CDR3, the DNA is TGTGCCAGCAGCCCCCCGGGGGAGGGTGACACTGAAGCTTTCTTT. It encodes CASSPPGEGDTEAFF.